A single sample gave rise to the 2 T cell receptor beta chains below, sequenced in a study of T cells in Graves' hyperthyroidism and ophthalmopathy. RNA transcripts yielded amplified TCR beta CDR3 regions. When the TCR CDR3 underwent first-round RT-PCR, the HTBI primer set was used. TCRdb re-analysed the multiplex PCR reads in MiXCR, keeping a single row per CDR3 protein. The table shows around 500,000 distinct CDR3 sequences, with about an eighth occurring only once. The source material was blood. Source of these receptors: a woman aged 18-29 years with Graves' hyperthyroidism.

This clonotype was seen ten or more times. This chain uses TRBV27 with TRBJ1-4; the match to TRBD1 covers 9 bases. With V trimmed by 2 bases and J by 8 bases, 9 bases remained unmatched. In germline, CDR1 is MNHEY, CDR2 SMNVEV (reference sequence). The CDR3 runs to 16 residues. The CDR3 DNA sequence: TGTGCCAGCAGTTTAAAGTGGGGACAGGGAGGAGAAAAACTGTTTTTT. Translating gives CASSLKWGQGGEKLFF.

This clonotype turned up a few times. The chain is built from TRBV12-3 or TRBV12-4 and TRBJ2-1; a possible D gene is TRBD2 (5 bases). This CDR3 region has 15 residues. V was cut by 2 bases and J by 4 bases, with 12 bases left in between. The DNA of the CDR3 is TGTGCCAGCAGTTTACGGACTGTCCGGTACAATGAGCAGTTCTTC. Amino acids: CASSLRTVRYNEQFF.